This passage covers 5 T cell receptor beta chains from one sample sequenced in a study of cytomegalovirus exposure and HLA in healthy donors. 13 Jbeta primers and 60 Vbeta primers were used for the PCR. Clones were read by immunoSEQ multiplex PCR, and TCRdb kept only the in-frame ones, dropping some. The sample gives about 82,000 clones, roughly 80% of which show up once; 13% is in the top ten. Sample: PBMCs. Source of these receptors: a human donor in good health.

This clone was observed a single time. The chain carries TRBV7-2 and TRBJ2-7; TRBD2 matches at 10 bases. Germline values: CDR1 SGHTA, CDR2 FQGNSA. V shed 1 base, J shed 1 base, and the junction held 4 bases outside the gene matches. CDR3 length equals 16 residues. The CDR3: CASSLGLAGASYEQYF. For the CDR3, the DNA is TGTGCCAGCAGCTTAGGGCTAGCGGGGGCTTCCTACGAGCAGTACTTC. The full variable domain, its missing parts supplied by reference TRBV7-2 and TRBJ2-7, is GAGVSQSPSNKVTEKGKDVELRCDPISGHTALYWYRQSLGQGLEFLIYFQGNSAPDKSGLPSDRFSAERTGGSVSTLTIQRTQQEDSAVYLCASSLGLAGASYEQYFGPGTRLTVT.

V and J are TRBV19 and TRBJ1-5; D gene ambiguous. In germline, CDR1 is LNHDA, CDR2 SQIVND (reference sequence). Trimming pared 6 bases from V and 2 bases from J, leaving 8 bases between. CDR3 length: 13 amino acids. The CDR3 sequence: CASRPGGNQPQHF. The CDR3 DNA is TGTGCCAGTAGGCCCGGGGGCAATCAGCCCCAGCATTTT.

By share, this clone ranks as medium-sized. The CDR3 loop is CALQRGQETQYF. In DNA, the CDR3 is TGTGCCCTACAAAGGGGACAGGAGACCCAGTACTTC. The chain recombines TRBV30 with TRBJ2-5; 7 nucleotides line up with TRBD1. The CDR3 is made up of 12 amino acids. V shed 8 bases, J shed 5 bases, and the junction held 8 bases outside the gene matches. Germline V gene sequence: CDR1 GTSNPN, CDR2 SVGIG (reference sequence).

The chain couples TRBV5-1 to TRBJ1-5; no firm D call. The CDR3 covers 14 residues. V lost 4 bases and J 9 bases, leaving 17 bases between the germline ends. Germline lookup yields CDR1 SGHRS and CDR2 YFSETQ. CDR3 nucleotide sequence: TGCGCCAGCAGCCGCGGGGAGGGCGCAGGGCCCCAGCATTTT. It encodes CASSRGEGAGPQHF.

This clone has more than one count but fewer than ten. The rearrangement uses TRBV2 and TRBJ1-4; 7 positions match TRBD1. With 7 bases clipped from V and 4 bases from J, the junction kept 6 bases outside the gene matches. This CDR3 region has 14 residues. CDR1 is SNHLY, CDR2 FYNNEI, per germline. CDR3 loop: CASISGTVNEKLFF. DNA for the CDR3: TGTGCCAGCATCTCCGGGACAGTTAATGAAAAACTGTTTTTT.